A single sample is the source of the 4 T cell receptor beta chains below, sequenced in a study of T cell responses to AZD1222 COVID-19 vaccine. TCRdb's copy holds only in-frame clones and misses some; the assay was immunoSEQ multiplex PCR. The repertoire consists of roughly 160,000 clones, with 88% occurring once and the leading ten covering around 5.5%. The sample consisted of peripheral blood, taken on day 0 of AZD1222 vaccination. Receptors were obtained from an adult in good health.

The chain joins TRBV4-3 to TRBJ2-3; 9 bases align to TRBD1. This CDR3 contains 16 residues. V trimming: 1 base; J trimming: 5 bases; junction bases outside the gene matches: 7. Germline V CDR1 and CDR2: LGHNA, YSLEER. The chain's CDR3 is CASSQAHRGLEDTQYF. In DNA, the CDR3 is TGCGCCAGCAGCCAAGCCCACAGGGGGCTGGAAGATACGCAGTATTTT.

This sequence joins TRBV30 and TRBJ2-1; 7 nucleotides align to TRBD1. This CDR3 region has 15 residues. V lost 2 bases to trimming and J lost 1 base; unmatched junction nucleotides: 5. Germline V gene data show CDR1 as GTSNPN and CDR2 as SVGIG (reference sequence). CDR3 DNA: TGTGCCTGGAGTACGCACAGGGGTTCCTACAATGAGCAGTTCTTC. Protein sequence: CAWSTHRGSYNEQFF.

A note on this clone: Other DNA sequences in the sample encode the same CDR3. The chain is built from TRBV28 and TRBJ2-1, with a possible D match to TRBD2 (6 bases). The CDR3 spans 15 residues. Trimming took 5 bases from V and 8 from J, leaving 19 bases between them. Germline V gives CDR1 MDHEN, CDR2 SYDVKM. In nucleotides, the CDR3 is TGTGCCAGCAGTCCCGGCCTAGCGTGGTTTGATGAGCAGTTCTTC. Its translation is CASSPGLAWFDEQFF.

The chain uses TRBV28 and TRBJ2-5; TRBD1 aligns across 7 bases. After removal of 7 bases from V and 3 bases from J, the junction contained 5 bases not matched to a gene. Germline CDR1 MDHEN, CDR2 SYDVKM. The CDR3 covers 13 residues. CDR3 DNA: TGTGCCAGCATTTCCGGGACAGAAGAGACCCAGTACTTC. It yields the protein CASISGTEETQYF. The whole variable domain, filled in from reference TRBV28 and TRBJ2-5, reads DVKVTQSSRYLVKRTGEKVFLECVQDMDHENMFWYRQDPGLGLRLIYFSYDVKMKEKGDIPEGYSVSREKKERFSLILESASTNQTSMYLCASISGTEETQYFGPGTRLLVL.